Shown below are 26 T cell receptor beta chains from a single sample sequenced in a study of cytomegalovirus exposure and HLA in healthy donors. PCR used 60 Vbeta primers and 13 Jbeta primers. Data came from immunoSEQ multiplex PCR; TCRdb stores just in-frame clones and leaves some out. The data hold approximately 210,000 clones, with 60% to 85% observed a single time. Sequenced material: PBMCs. All receptors come from a middle-aged woman in good health and CMV-seronegative.

This chain connects TRBV7-8 to TRBJ2-1; TRBD2 is a possible D gene (5 bases). V lost 1 base, J lost 0 bases, and 10 bases lay in between. The CDR3 covers 16 residues. Germline V gene data show CDR1 as SGHVS and CDR2 as FQNEAQ. The CDR3 sequence: CASSLGGFSSYNEQFF. CDR3 bases: TGTGCCAGCAGCTTAGGCGGGTTCAGCTCCTACAATGAGCAGTTCTTC.

This clone was counted between two and nine times. The CDR3 nucleotides read TGTGCCAGTAGTATGAGGTGGTCACGGAGCACAGATACGCAGTATTTT. Translating it yields CASSMRWSRSTDTQYF. This chain connects TRBV19 to TRBJ2-3; unclear D gene. Germline CDR1 is LNHDA and CDR2 is SQIVND (reference sequence). The CDR3 totals 16 residues. V lost 3 bases to trimming and J lost 0 bases, with 13 bases between them.

The V gene is TRBV7-2, the J gene TRBJ1-1; TRBD1 is a possible D gene (5 bases). The germline CDR1 and CDR2 sequences are SGHTA and FQGNSA. The CDR3 is 13 amino acids. V was trimmed by 1 base and J by 6 bases, leaving 9 bases between them. CDR3 region: CASSLGLGAEAFF. CDR3 bases: TGTGCCAGCAGCTTAGGGCTAGGGGCTGAAGCTTTCTTT.

The chain has TRBV30 and TRBJ1-1; 9 nucleotides match TRBD1. Trimming at V came to 4 bases and at J to 4 bases, leaving 7 bases not matched to a gene. The germline V gene has CDR1 GTSNPN and CDR2 SVGIG (reference sequence). The CDR3 totals 14 residues. In nucleotides, the CDR3 is TGTGCCTGGACCTCACAGGGGGCGTTCACTGAAGCTTTCTTT. Translating gives CAWTSQGAFTEAFF.

CDR3 DNA: TGTGCCAGCAGTTCCTTCGGCGGCTACGAGCAGTACTTC. Encoded protein: CASSSFGGYEQYF. The chain employs TRBV6-6 and TRBJ2-7; D not certain. The CDR3 totals 13 residues. Germline V gene sequence: CDR1 MNHNY, CDR2 SVGAGI (reference sequence). V gave up 4 bases and J gave up 3 bases, with 10 bases separating them.

This chain uses TRBV7-2 with TRBJ2-1, with a possible D match to TRBD2 (5 bases). Trimming shortened V by 7 bases and J by 10 bases, and 17 bases separated the two germline ends. This CDR3 has 13 amino acids. Looked up from germline, CDR1 is SGHTA and CDR2 is FQGNSA. As DNA, the CDR3 is TGTGCCAGCAATCTGGGAGTCCCTGGGGAGCAGTTCTTC. This sequence encodes CASNLGVPGEQFF. The entire variable domain, with the rest obtained from reference TRBV7-2 and TRBJ2-1, is as follows: GAGVSQSPSNKVTEKGKDVELRCDPISGHTALYWYRQSLGQGLEFLIYFQGNSAPDKSGLPSDRFSAERTGGSVSTLTIQRTQQEDSAVYLCASNLGVPGEQFFGPGTRLTVL.

The chain carries TRBV6-6 and TRBJ2-7; TRBD2 matches at 11 bases. The length of the CDR3 is 12 residues. V shed 9 bases and J 3 bases; nucleotides not matched to a gene: 1. The germline V gene encodes CDR1 MNHNY and CDR2 SVGAGI (reference sequence). The CDR3 DNA is TGTGCCAGTAGCGGGGGGGTCTACGAGCAGTACTTC. Amino acid sequence: CASSGGVYEQYF.

CDR3 in amino acids: CASQWAALGGYGYTF. The CDR3 bases are TGTGCCAGCCAGTGGGCAGCCTTAGGAGGCTATGGCTACACCTTC. The rearrangement joins TRBV27 to TRBJ1-2; D remains unclear. Germline lookup yields CDR1 MNHEY and CDR2 SMNVEV (reference sequence). The length of the CDR3 is 15 residues. The ends were cut back, 8 bases at V and 4 bases at J, with 20 bases in the middle.

The chain is built from TRBV14 and TRBJ1-2, with D uncertain. This CDR3 contains 16 residues. CDR1 is SGHDN and CDR2 is FVKESK in the germline V gene. V dropped 2 bases and J dropped 4 bases, with 17 bases sitting between them. The CDR3 sequence: CASSQSGSGITYGYTF. CDR3 bases: TGTGCCAGCAGCCAATCCGGATCGGGGATCACCTATGGCTACACCTTC.

This rearrangement joins TRBV4-2 to TRBJ2-3; a possible D gene is TRBD2 (6 bases). CDR3 length equals 14 residues. Trimming shortened V by 5 bases and J by 1 base, and 10 bases separated the two germline ends. Germline assignment: CDR1 LGHNA and CDR2 YNFKEQ. The CDR3: CASSTRLGTDTQYF. The CDR3 DNA is TGTGCCAGCAGCACCCGACTAGGCACAGATACGCAGTATTTT.

The genes are TRBV27 and TRBJ1-2, with 9 bases identical to TRBD1. This CDR3 has 17 amino acids. Germline V gene sequence: CDR1 MNHEY, CDR2 SMNVEV (reference sequence). V was pared by 4 bases and J by 3 bases, with 12 bases of the junction left unmatched. The CDR3 region has the DNA TGTGCCAGCAGTTCGGGGACAGGGCCTCTTGTTGACTATGGCTACACCTTC. It specifies CASSSGTGPLVDYGYTF.

The V and J genes are TRBV13 and TRBJ2-3; the D gene is possibly TRBD2 (6 bases). CDR1 is PRHDT and CDR2 is FYEKMQ in the germline V gene (reference sequence). V dropped 1 base and J dropped 1 base, with 12 bases sitting between them. The CDR3 is 16 amino acids. The CDR3 sequence: CASSLAGSVGTDTQYF. CDR3 coding DNA: TGTGCCAGCAGCTTAGCCGGGAGTGTAGGCACAGATACGCAGTATTTT.

This clone has just one count. Here the CDR3 reads CASREYGTDTQYF. The CDR3 bases are TGTGCCTCCCGGGAGTACGGCACAGATACGCAGTATTTT. The genes are TRBV5-6 and TRBJ2-3, with a tentative D call TRBD2 (6 bases). CDR1 and CDR2 (germline): SGHDT, YYEEEE. The germline V and J ends were trimmed by 10 bases and 1 base, with 13 bases remaining between them. This CDR3 is built from 13 residues.

This clone appeared a few times. This rearrangement joins TRBV5-1 to TRBJ1-2, with D maybe TRBD1 (6 bases). The CDR3 loop spans 15 amino acids. Germline CDR1 SGHRS, CDR2 YFSETQ. The ends were cut back, 2 bases at V and 8 bases at J, with 19 bases in the middle. The CDR3, as DNA: TGCGCCAGCAGCTTATATACCGGGACACTCCAGGGCTACACCTTC. Translated: CASSLYTGTLQGYTF.

About this clone itself: One end of the junction fails to match germline, which may point to a read error. J is TRBJ2-5 and V is TRBV7-9, with D possibly being TRBD1 (6 bases). Germline V gene data show CDR1 as SEHNR and CDR2 as FQNEAQ (reference sequence). This CDR3 comprises 13 residues. The CDR3 coding sequence is TGTTCCAGCAGCTTAACAGGGAAAGAGACCCAGTACTTC. Translating it yields CSSSLTGKETQYF.

The gene calls are TRBV6-4 and TRBJ1-6, with a tentative D call TRBD1 (5 bases). Germline CDR1 is MRHNA and CDR2 is SNTAGT. CDR3 length: 14 amino acids. V lost 3 bases and J lost 9, with 12 bases in between. The CDR3 nucleotides read TGTGCCAGCAGTGAAGGCAGGGTGGCTTCACCCCTCCACTTT. Encoded protein: CASSEGRVASPLHF.

The CDR3 sequence is CASRRSAGDNEQFF. CDR3 nucleotide sequence: TGTGCCAGTAGACGATCAGCGGGAGACAATGAGCAGTTCTTC. The J gene is TRBJ2-1, the V gene TRBV19, with TRBD2 matching over 8 bases. Germline V gene sequence: CDR1 LNHDA, CDR2 SQIVND (reference sequence). The CDR3 totals 14 residues. V trimming: 6 bases; J trimming: 5 bases; junction bases outside the gene matches: 6.

The chain employs TRBV6-6 and TRBJ1-5, with D perhaps matching TRBD1 (5 bases). Trimming cost V 7 bases and J 6 bases, with 10 bases left between them. The CDR3 contains 12 residues. Germline lookup yields CDR1 MNHNY and CDR2 SVGAGI (reference sequence). The CDR3: CASTTESQPQHF. The DNA for the CDR3 is TGTGCCAGCACGACAGAAAGTCAGCCCCAGCATTTT.

The chain links TRBV7-3 to TRBJ2-1; D perhaps matches TRBD1 (5 bases). The length of the CDR3 is 15 residues. Germline V gene lookup returns CDR1 SGHTA and CDR2 FQGTGA. V lost 3 bases, J lost 0 bases, and 9 bases lay in between. CDR3 nucleotides: TGTGCCAGCAGCTTCGGACAAAGCTCCTACAATGAGCAGTTCTTC. It encodes CASSFGQSSYNEQFF.

The V gene is TRBV7-9, the J gene TRBJ1-6, with D maybe TRBD1 (5 bases). The germline V gene encodes CDR1 SEHNR and CDR2 FQNEAQ (reference sequence). With 3 bases removed from V and 7 bases from J, the gap between germline ends came to 7 bases. This CDR3 has 13 residues. The CDR3 bases are TGTGCCAGCAGCTTTAGACAGAATTCACCCCTCCACTTT. It encodes CASSFRQNSPLHF.

The chain carries TRBV4-3 and TRBJ1-4, with D tentatively TRBD1 (5 bases). Germline V gene sequence: CDR1 LGHNA, CDR2 YSLEER. The CDR3 is 16 residues long. The germline V and J ends were trimmed by 0 bases and 8 bases, with 16 bases remaining between them. CDR3 nucleotide sequence: TGCGCCAGCAGCCAAGAATTCGGGGGGGTTGGAGAAAAACTGTTTTTT. This codes for CASSQEFGGVGEKLFF.

This rearrangement joins TRBV29-1 to TRBJ1-2; 9 nucleotides match TRBD1. J lost 3 bases, V lost 3 bases, and 5 bases had no gene match. CDR1 SQVTM and CDR2 ANQGSEA come from the germline V gene. The CDR3 covers 14 residues. The CDR3 spells CSVELQGAHYGYTF. CDR3 bases: TGCAGCGTTGAGTTACAGGGGGCACACTATGGCTACACCTTC.

The rearrangement uses TRBV12-5 and TRBJ2-7; TRBD2 matches at 8 bases. Trimming cost V 0 bases and J 6 bases; bases outside gene matches: 13. The CDR3 consists of 17 residues. Germline V gene sequence: CDR1 LGHNT, CDR2 FRNRAP. CDR3 loop: CASGLVRLGLENSEQYF. The CDR3 DNA sequence: TGTGCTAGTGGTTTGGTACGTCTGGGACTAGAAAATAGCGAGCAGTACTTC.

The count of this clone is one. V is TRBV6-5 and J is TRBJ2-7; TRBD2 agrees at 7 bases. Per germline, CDR1 MNHEY and CDR2 SVGAGI. Trimming at V came to 6 bases and at J to 5 bases, leaving 10 bases not matched to a gene. CDR3 length: 14 amino acids. CDR3 loop: CASSRDYQGDEQYF. The CDR3 DNA follows: TGTGCCAGCAGCCGGGACTACCAAGGCGACGAGCAGTACTTC.

V is TRBV27 and J is TRBJ2-7, with a possible D match to TRBD1 (8 bases). The CDR3 extends over 17 amino acids. V was pared by 1 base and J by 2 bases, with 18 bases between. Germline assignment: CDR1 MNHEY and CDR2 SMNVEV (reference sequence). As DNA, the CDR3 is TGTGCCAGCAGTTTATACGGGGGGACAGGCTGGCCCTACGAGCAGTACTTC. Translating gives CASSLYGGTGWPYEQYF.

The chain links TRBV7-2 to TRBJ1-3; 7 positions agree with TRBD1. The J segment lost 2 bases and the V segment lost 3 bases, leaving 7 bases of the junction unmatched. Germline V gene sequence: CDR1 SGHTA, CDR2 FQGNSA. There are 16 residues in the CDR3. CDR3 coding DNA: TGTGCCAGCAGCTTTTCGGGGACAGTCACTGGAAACACCATATATTTT. Its protein product is CASSFSGTVTGNTIYF.